This is a list of T cell receptor beta chains from one sample in a study of vaccination effects on CD4 cells after COVID-19. TCRdb's copy holds only in-frame clones and misses some; the assay was immunoSEQ multiplex PCR. The sample shows fewer than 25,000 clones, around 74% of them seen only once. The antigens for these receptors are not known. The sample was CD4+ T cells from PBMCs cultured with HCoV-NL63 spike peptides, taken after COVID-19 vaccination. These receptors all come from a human donor who received a COVID-19 vaccine. Both conserved end residues are trimmed from each CDR3.

>TRBJ1-4|TRBV7-2
ASSLGQNEKLF
>TRBJ1-1|TRBV6-5
ASSGRFTGGTEAF
>TRBJ2-1|TRBV19
ASNTGGRGEQF
>TRBJ2-7|TRBV5-5
ASSLSPFYYEQY
>TRBJ2-3|TRBV5-1
ASSWGGGGIDTQY
>TRBJ1-1|TRBV27
ASKTLPARGDTEAF
>TRBJ1-5|TRBV10-3
AISEPRGSTNQPQH
>TRBJ2-1|TRBV19
ASSGRGYNEQF
>TRBJ1-1|TRBV6-2/TRBV6-3
ASSYSRQGNTEAF
>TRBJ1-2|TRBV30
AWTRDSFYGYT
>TRBJ1-6|TRBV3-1/TRBV3-2
ASTSRGSYNSPLH
>TRBJ1-1|TRBV15
ATSRDRGGTEAF
>TRBJ1-1|TRBV5-1
ASSLATGGRNTEAF
>TRBJ2-3|TRBV24-1
ATSDRGQGGPDTQY
>TRBJ2-3|TRBV11-3
ASAPGLGRDTQY
>TRBJ2-1|TRBV4-3
ASSQSLAGGGNEQF
>TRBJ1-4|TRBV6-5
ASRDPRPNEKLF
>TRBJ1-3|TRBV4-1
ASSQEGRPGGNTIY
>TRBJ2-7|TRBV18
ASSPTPGTGSSYEQY
>TRBJ2-3|TRBV2
ASDKGLGTDTQY
>TRBJ1-5|TRBV19
ASSINQLLYSNQPQH
>TRBJ2-4|TRBV19
ASAGLAQNIQY
>TRBJ2-7|TRBV18
ASSPPMGGGQY
>TRBJ2-3|TRBV9
ASSVGGLSTDTQY
>TRBJ1-2|TRBV6-5
ASSRDNSNYGYT
>TRBJ2-5|TRBV3-1/TRBV3-2
ASSHGLAQETQY
>TRBJ2-2|TRBV11-3
ASTQGAGGELF
>TRBJ2-2|TRBV10-3
AIRPGQGATQGELF
>TRBJ1-3|TRBV5-1
ASSPVGGGNTIY
>TRBJ2-1|TRBV6-4
ASSDGQGADEQF
>TRBJ2-7|TRBV5-1
ASRPGGLSSYEQY
>TRBJ1-5|TRBV4-2
ASSQEGHTNQPQH
>TRBJ2-6|TRBV5-4
ASSPSHVSGANVLT